This T cell receptor (beta chain) was obtained from a study of blood T cell repertoires in COVID-19. Generated by immunoSEQ multiplex PCR, the TCRdb table keeps only in-frame clones and is missing some. This sample has about 350,000 clones, with over 70% found just once. The V segment lost 10 bases and the J segment 4 bases; nucleotides outside the gene matches: 11. Per germline, CDR1 MNHNY and CDR2 SVGAGI (reference sequence). This CDR3 spans 14 amino acids. The TCR was taken from a woman between 45 and 60 years old with COVID-19, enrolled during active disease. The J gene is TRBJ2-3, the V gene TRBV6-6, with TRBD2 matching 7 bases. Sequenced sample: peripheral blood. The CDR3 is CATTFAGDADTQYF. The CDR3 nucleotides read TGTGCCACCACATTCGCGGGAGACGCAGATACGCAGTATTTT.